This TCR beta chain was recovered during a study of control samples from healthy donors and cancer patients. The germline CDR1 and CDR2 sequences are SEHNR and FQNEAQ (reference sequence). Trimming took off 5 bases at V and 14 bases at J, with 16 bases between the two ends. CDR3 size: 13 residues. This clone was observed a single time. The protocol was immunoSEQ multiplex PCR, while the TCRdb copy is restricted to in-frame clones and leaves out a portion. The sample lists 85,000 to 110,000 clones; around 89% were seen once. The sample consisted of PBMCs. This receptor was identified in a man in his fifties or sixties with lung cancer. V and J are TRBV7-9 and TRBJ1-6, with D uncertain. The CDR3 here is CASSLGVLEALHF. The CDR3 DNA sequence: TGTGCCAGCAGCCTCGGAGTCTTGGAGGCCCTCCACTTT.